This T cell receptor beta chain is drawn from a study of blood T cell repertoires in COVID-19. CDR3 length: 14 amino acids. V gave up 6 bases and J gave up 8 bases, with 16 bases separating them. Germline loops: CDR1 WSHSY, CDR2 SAAADI. Sequenced by immunoSEQ multiplex PCR; TCRdb stores in-frame clones only, minus some. The table lists 200,000 to 250,000 clones, approximately 78% of them singletons. The TCR comes from an elderly woman with acute or convalescent COVID-19. The chain uses TRBV10-2 and TRBJ1-4; TRBD1 is a possible D gene (6 bases). Sequencing was performed on peripheral blood. The CDR3 nucleotides read TGCGCCAGCAGCCCTAGGGGGGGTACCGAAAAACTGTTTTTT. Translating it yields CASSPRGGTEKLFF.